The 13 T cell receptor beta chains below come from one sample, sequenced in a study of regulatory T cells in long-lasting Graves disease. Specified time point: persistent/refractory GD, antithyroid drugs over 5 years with positive TRAb. RNA isolated from PBMCs was used to make the TCR library. Investigators prepared the TCR beta libraries by applying iRepertoire HTBI primers and Arm-PCR of CDR3 regions. TCRdb independently ran MiXCR on the multiplex PCR reads; one entry per CDR3 protein. The data contain 400,000 to 600,000 distinct CDR3 sequences, about a fifth of them singletons. This sample comprised peripheral blood mononuclear cells (PBMCs), obtained when the disease was refractory, from a patient treated with antithyroid drugs. These receptor sequences come from a female donor with Graves disease.

This clonotype was detected only a few times. The V call is TRBV7-9, the J call TRBJ1-1, with D possibly being TRBD1 (6 bases). The ends were cut back, 3 bases at V and 12 bases at J, with 14 bases in the middle. The length of the CDR3 is 12 residues. Germline CDR1 is SEHNR and CDR2 is FQNEAQ (reference sequence). CDR3 residues: CASSFQDSMTFF. CDR3 nucleotides: TGTGCCAGCAGCTTCCAGGACAGTATGACTTTCTTT.

This clonotype showed up just a few times. This chain links TRBV5-1 with TRBJ2-1, with TRBD1 as a possible D gene (5 bases). The CDR3 sequence is 14 residues long. V was trimmed by 7 bases and J by 6 bases, leaving 17 bases between them. Per the germline V gene, CDR1 is SGHRS and CDR2 is YFSETQ. The CDR3 DNA reads TGCGCCAGCTGGACCCCCGGCCAGGGCAATGAGCAGTTCTTC. This translates into CASWTPGQGNEQFF.

This clonotype was counted only a few times. The chain recombines TRBV7-9 with TRBJ1-5, with D uncertain. CDR3 length equals 13 residues. V lost 1 base to trimming and J lost 6 bases, with 7 bases between them. CDR1 is SEHNR, CDR2 FQNEAQ, per germline (reference sequence). CDR3 sequence reads: CASSLGPAQPQHF. CDR3 bases: TGTGCCAGCAGCTTAGGACCCGCTCAGCCCCAGCATTTT.

This clonotype was seen only a few times. The chain recombines TRBV28 with TRBJ2-1; TRBD1 aligns across 7 bases. J lost 7 bases, V lost 6 bases, and 15 bases had no gene match. The CDR3 runs to 16 residues. Germline-derived CDR1 and CDR2 are MDHEN and SYDVKM. The CDR3 DNA reads TGTGCCAGCAGCTCTCTACAGGGGCCAGGGGAGAATGAGCAGTTCTTC. This encodes CASSSLQGPGENEQFF. Drawing the rest from reference TRBV28 and TRBJ2-1, the complete variable domain is DVKVTQSSRYLVKRTGEKVFLECVQDMDHENMFWYRQDPGLGLRLIYFSYDVKMKEKGDIPEGYSVSREKKERFSLILESASTNQTSMYLCASSSLQGPGENEQFFGPGTRLTVL.

The rearrangement links TRBV5-1 to TRBJ1-6, with D tentatively TRBD1 (5 bases). The CDR3 extends over 13 amino acids. Trimming stripped 6 bases from V and 5 bases from J, with 9 bases between. Germline-derived CDR1 and CDR2 are SGHRS and YFSETQ. This chain's CDR3 is CASKETDNSPLHF. CDR3 nucleotides: TGCGCCAGCAAGGAGACAGATAATTCACCCCTCCACTTT.

This clonotype was counted many times. This chain joins TRBV28 and TRBJ1-2; tentative D call: TRBD1 (5 bases). The CDR3 extends over 13 amino acids. Germline V lookup: CDR1 MDHEN, CDR2 SYDVKM. Trimming stripped 3 bases from V and 8 bases from J, with 13 bases between. CDR3 coding DNA: TGTGCCAGCAGTTTCGCGGGACCGCAAGGCTACACCTTC. Protein: CASSFAGPQGYTF.

The genes are TRBV6-2 or TRBV6-3 and TRBJ2-5; D is uncertain. The V and J ends lost 4 bases and 5 bases respectively, with 20 bases between them. The CDR3 loop spans 16 amino acids. Per germline, CDR1 MNHEY and CDR2 SVGEGT. The CDR3 DNA is TGTGCCAGCAGTTCGCTGGCAGCCCCGGTAGGGGAGACCCAGTACTTC. Its translation is CASSSLAAPVGETQYF.

V gene TRBV7-9 combines with J gene TRBJ1-3; D is undetermined. Germline CDR1 and CDR2: SEHNR and FQNEAQ (reference sequence). Between the trimmed V and J ends, which lost 1 base and 0 bases, there was a span of 10 bases. This CDR3 has 16 amino acids. CDR3 DNA sequence: TGTGCCAGCAGCTTAGGGAGCATCCACTCTGGAAACACCATATATTTT. Its translation is CASSLGSIHSGNTIYF.

The V and J genes are TRBV20-1 and TRBJ2-7; TRBD1 matches at 10 bases. Germline assignment: CDR1 DFQATT and CDR2 SNEGSKA (reference sequence). The V gene end was trimmed by 6 bases and the J gene end by 4 bases; junction bases not matched to a gene: 27. The CDR3 spans 20 residues. The CDR3 spells CSAVPPGTGERTCIYYEQYF. The DNA for the CDR3 is TGCAGTGCCGTACCCCCCGGGACAGGGGAGCGGACGTGCATCTATTACGAGCAGTACTTC.

This clonotype was recorded at least ten times. The V and J genes are TRBV12-3 or TRBV12-4 and TRBJ2-7, with 10 positions matching TRBD1. The CDR3 loop spans 13 amino acids. The trim removed 7 bases at V and 2 bases at J, leaving 2 bases unmatched. The CDR3 here is CASKGTGAYEQYF. CDR3 sequence (DNA): TGTGCCAGCAAAGGGACAGGGGCCTACGAGCAGTACTTC.

In its sample, this clonotype was seen many times. At one end, the junction sequence differs from germline, possibly due to a read error. J is TRBJ2-5 and V is TRBV11-2; no reliable D call. From germline, CDR1 is SGHAT and CDR2 FQNNGV. The CDR3 runs to 14 residues. The CDR3 protein is CASSLGALQEAQYF. CDR3 coding DNA: TGTGCCAGCAGCTTAGGAGCCCTTCAAGAGGCCCAGTACTTC. The entire variable domain, with the rest obtained from reference TRBV11-2 and TRBJ2-5, is as follows: EAGVAQSPRYKIIEKRQSVAFWCNPISGHATLYWYQQILGQGPKLLIQFQNNGVVDDSQLPKDRFSAERLKGVDSTLKIQPAKLEDSAVYLCASSLGALQEAQYFGPGTRLLVL.

This clonotype was detected ten times or more. V gene TRBV2 combines with J gene TRBJ1-1; no clear D. The CDR3 is 13 amino acids. CDR1 SNHLY and CDR2 FYNNEI come from the germline V gene. Trimming took 7 bases from V and 1 from J, leaving 10 bases between them. This CDR3 reads CASTQDGNTEAFF. CDR3 in DNA: TGTGCCAGCACTCAAGACGGGAACACTGAAGCTTTCTTT.

This clonotype was recorded many times. The chain employs TRBV2 and TRBJ1-5; TRBD1 is a possible D gene (5 bases). V lost 3 bases, J lost 1 base, and 19 bases lay in between. Germline V gene data show CDR1 as SNHLY and CDR2 as FYNNEI. The CDR3 runs to 18 residues. The chain's CDR3 is CASSEYAAGSTSNQPQHF. CDR3 nucleotides: TGTGCCAGCAGTGAGTATGCAGCAGGGAGTACCAGCAATCAGCCCCAGCATTTT.